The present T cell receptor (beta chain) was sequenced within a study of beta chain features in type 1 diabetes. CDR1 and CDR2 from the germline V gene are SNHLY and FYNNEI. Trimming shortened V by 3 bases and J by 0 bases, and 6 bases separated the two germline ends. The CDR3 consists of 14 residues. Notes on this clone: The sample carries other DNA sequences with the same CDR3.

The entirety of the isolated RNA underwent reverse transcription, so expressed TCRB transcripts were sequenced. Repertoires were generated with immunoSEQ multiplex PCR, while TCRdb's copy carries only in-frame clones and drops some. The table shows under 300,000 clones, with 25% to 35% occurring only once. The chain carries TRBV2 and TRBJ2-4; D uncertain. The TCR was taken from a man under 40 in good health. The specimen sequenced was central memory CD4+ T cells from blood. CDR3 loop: CASSEELAKNIQYF. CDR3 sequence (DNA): TGTGCCAGCAGTGAGGAATTAGCCAAAAACATTCAGTACTTC.